The 16 T cell receptor beta chains below come from one sample, sequenced in a study of a mutant IDH1 vaccine in newly diagnosed glioma. As for time point: baseline, week 1 (first vaccination visit). Treatment meaning: pre-vaccination baseline after standard-of-care therapy. The repertoire was sequenced with immunoSEQ multiplex PCR; TCRdb's copy has only in-frame clones and lacks some. The sample records some 60,000 clones, about 91% being singletons. Sequences were derived from PBMCs, sampled from a glioma patient treated with radiotherapy, temozolomide or both. Every receptor here comes from a man over 45 with glioma.

This clone has a single count. The chain is built from TRBV5-1 and TRBJ2-1; the D is unclear. Germline CDR1 and CDR2: SGHRS and YFSETQ. The CDR3 runs 16 residues. V lost 0 bases, J lost 1 base, and 11 bases lay in between. The chain's CDR3 is CASSLDGVGSYNEQFF. DNA for the CDR3: TGCGCCAGCAGCTTGGATGGGGTAGGGTCCTACAATGAGCAGTTCTTC.

The chain joins TRBV2 to TRBJ2-7; 7 nucleotides line up with TRBD1. Germline V CDR1 and CDR2: SNHLY, FYNNEI. This CDR3 is built from 13 residues. Trimming removed 5 bases from V and 4 bases from J; junction bases left unmatched: 5. CDR3 residues: CASSWDSEYEQYF. CDR3 sequence (DNA): TGTGCCAGCAGTTGGGACAGCGAATACGAGCAGTACTTC. The whole variable domain, remainder taken from reference TRBV2 and TRBJ2-7, is EPEVTQTPSHQVTQMGQEVILRCVPISNHLYFYWYRQILGQKVEFLVSFYNNEISEKSEIFDDQFSVERPDGSNFTLKIRSTKLEDSAMYFCASSWDSEYEQYFGPGTRLTVT.

The V and J genes are TRBV7-3 and TRBJ1-1; D may be TRBD1 (6 bases). The germline gives CDR1 SGHTA, CDR2 FQGTGA. The CDR3 consists of 14 residues. Between the trimmed V and J ends, which lost 2 bases and 5 bases, there was a span of 12 bases. Here the CDR3 reads CASSLGGGGTEAFF. The CDR3 coding sequence is TGTGCCAGCAGCTTAGGAGGGGGAGGAACTGAAGCTTTCTTT.

This clone came up once. The V and J genes are TRBV30 and TRBJ2-3, with D maybe TRBD2 (5 bases). V lost 2 bases to trimming and J lost 2 bases, with 14 bases between them. This CDR3 spans 15 amino acids. The germline V gene has CDR1 GTSNPN and CDR2 SVGIG (reference sequence). The CDR3 protein is CAWSRGGSSTDTQYF. The DNA of the CDR3 is TGTGCCTGGAGTAGAGGCGGGTCTTCCACAGATACGCAGTATTTT.

V is TRBV28 and J is TRBJ2-3; D tentatively reads TRBD1 or TRBD2 (5 bases each). Germline V gives CDR1 MDHEN, CDR2 SYDVKM. The V end lost 2 bases, the J end lost 9 bases, and 12 bases lay between the germline ends. The CDR3 has 13 amino acids. The CDR3 DNA sequence: TGTGCCAGCAGTTTAGGGCAGGGACGCACGCAGTATTTT. It encodes CASSLGQGRTQYF.

The J gene is TRBJ1-2, the V gene TRBV28; D perhaps matches TRBD1 (5 bases). Germline loops: CDR1 MDHEN, CDR2 SYDVKM. The CDR3 is 13 residues long. With 7 bases removed from V and 8 bases from J, the gap between germline ends came to 17 bases. CDR3 sequence: CASTGNPLGGYTF. The CDR3 nucleotides are TGTGCCAGCACAGGGAACCCTCTAGGAGGCTACACCTTC.

The chain recombines TRBV7-8 with TRBJ2-7; 7 positions match TRBD1. Germline V gene sequence: CDR1 SGHVS, CDR2 FQNEAQ. The CDR3 runs 14 residues. Losses at the gene ends were 6 bases for V and 0 bases for J; bases not matched to a gene: 5. The CDR3 region is CASSSRQGSYEQYF. CDR3 nucleotide sequence: TGTGCCAGCAGTTCCCGACAGGGCTCCTACGAGCAGTACTTC.

J is TRBJ2-1 and V is TRBV4-1, with D perhaps matching TRBD1 (6 bases). Germline V lookup: CDR1 MGHRA, CDR2 YSYEKL. The CDR3 covers 16 residues. V was clipped by 2 bases and J by 0 bases, with 11 bases between them. The CDR3 DNA is TGCGCCAGCAGCCAACTTAGGGGGATCTCCTACAATGAGCAGTTCTTC. Its translation: CASSQLRGISYNEQFF.

The chain combines TRBV13 with TRBJ2-7, with D maybe TRBD1 (5 bases). CDR1 is PRHDT and CDR2 is FYEKMQ in the germline V gene (reference sequence). The CDR3 consists of 14 residues. Trimming stripped 5 bases from V and 4 bases from J, with 15 bases between. CDR3 DNA: TGTGCCAGCAGCCCCCGGGCAGGGCAGTACGAGCAGTACTTC. This encodes CASSPRAGQYEQYF.

The chain has TRBV5-1 and TRBJ2-1; 10 bases map to TRBD2. The V segment lost 0 bases and the J segment 7 bases; nucleotides outside the gene matches: 10. Germline V CDR1 and CDR2: SGHRS, YFSETQ. The CDR3 loop spans 17 amino acids. CDR3 bases: TGCGCCAGCAGCTTGGAACCTTTGGCTAGCGGGGGTAATGAGCAGTTCTTC. This gives the protein CASSLEPLASGGNEQFF.

The chain carries TRBV5-4 and TRBJ2-2; 7 bases fit TRBD2. CDR3 size: 15 residues. CDR1 SGHNT and CDR2 YYREEE come from the germline V gene (reference sequence). Trimming at V came to 4 bases and at J to 2 bases, leaving 5 bases not matched to a gene. CDR3 residues: CASSVAGLNTGELFF. CDR3 nucleotides: TGTGCCAGCAGCGTAGCGGGCCTTAACACCGGGGAGCTGTTTTTT.

This clone was detected only once. The rearrangement uses TRBV6-6 and TRBJ1-1; possibly TRBD1 for D (6 bases). V was clipped by 5 bases and J by 3 bases, with 16 bases between them. The CDR3 is 15 residues long. The germline CDR1 and CDR2 sequences are MNHNY and SVGAGI (reference sequence). CDR3 sequence (DNA): TGTGCCAGCAGTGAGGGACATGGACCGTACACTGAAGCTTTCTTT. Protein: CASSEGHGPYTEAFF.

This rearrangement joins TRBV11-3 to TRBJ2-1, with 9 bases fitting TRBD1. Germline values: CDR1 SGHNT, CDR2 YENEEA. Unmatched junction bases numbered 8, after V lost 5 bases and J lost 9 bases. This CDR3 is built from 14 residues. CDR3 region: CASSLTGGESEQFF. DNA of the CDR3: TGTGCCAGCAGCCTAACAGGGGGCGAAAGTGAGCAGTTCTTC.

This clone was recorded only once. This chain uses TRBV19 with TRBJ1-5; no clear D gene. V was trimmed by 7 bases and J by 6 bases, leaving 13 bases between them. CDR1 and CDR2 from the germline V gene are LNHDA and SQIVND (reference sequence). The CDR3 has 13 amino acids. CDR3 nucleotide sequence: TGTGCCAGTACCCTCCGCGGGCGTCAGCCCCAGCATTTT. Encoded protein: CASTLRGRQPQHF. Full variable domain (remainder filled in from reference TRBV19 and TRBJ1-5): DGGITQSPKYLFRKEGQNVTLSCEQNLNHDAMYWYRQDPGQGLRLIYYSQIVNDFQKGDIAEGYSVSREKKESFPLTVTSAQKNPTAFYLCASTLRGRQPQHFGDGTRLSIL.

V usage is TRBV28 and J usage is TRBJ1-6, with TRBD1 matching 9 bases. V lost 6 bases, J lost 7 bases, and 4 bases stayed unmatched. The CDR3 has 14 residues. Germline loops: CDR1 MDHEN, CDR2 SYDVKM. The CDR3 coding sequence is TGTGCCAGCAGGACCGGGACAGGGAATTCACCCCTCCACTTT. This gives the protein CASRTGTGNSPLHF.

The chain joins TRBV5-1 to TRBJ2-7, with D tentatively TRBD1 (5 bases). This CDR3 region has 14 residues. The germline CDR1 and CDR2 sequences are SGHRS and YFSETQ. Trimming left V 3 bases short and J 1 base short, with 11 bases between. Written as DNA, the CDR3 is TGCGCCAGCAGCTCATGGCCAGGGTCCTACGAGCAGTACTTC. Its protein is CASSSWPGSYEQYF.